The next 31 T cell receptor beta chains were all read from a single sample in a study of T cells in women clearing cervical HPV infection. The table came from immunoSEQ multiplex PCR; TCRdb's copy has only in-frame clones and leaves some out. The sample holds around 15,000 clones. The sample comprised blood buffy coat. All receptors come from a woman aged 18 to 75 with a cervical HPV16 infection that either progressed to CIN3+ or cleared (not recorded which).

Comment on this clone: The missing CDR3 end, 3 residues past where the read stops, is filled in from the germline J gene. The rearrangement links TRBV20-1 to TRBJ2-1; 9 bases fit TRBD2. This CDR3 has 14 amino acids. Losses at the gene ends were 4 bases for V and 9 bases for J; bases not matched to a gene: 10. In germline, CDR1 is DFQATT, CDR2 SNEGSKA (reference sequence). CDR3 bases read: TGCAGTGCTAATGTAGGCGGGGGGGCGTTTGAG. It specifies CSANVGGGAFE. The entire CDR3 protein is CSANVGGGAFEQFF.

With regard to this clone: The read stops 3 residues short of the end of the CDR3; the missing end is completed from the germline J gene. V and J are TRBV30 and TRBJ1-2; D not certain. The CDR3 sequence is 13 residues long. The V gene's germline CDR1 is GTSNPN and CDR2 SVGIG (reference sequence). The V gene lost 3 bases and the J gene lost 3 bases, with 11 bases spanning the gap. CDR3 region: CAWRVSRYYGYTF. CDR3 DNA, as far as it was read: TGTGCCTGGAGAGTAAGCCGGTACTATGGC.

CDR3 bases read: TGTGCCAGCACCCGCAGCTCCTACAATGAG. The encoded protein is CASTRSSYNE. The whole CDR3 reads CASTRSSYNEQFF. V usage is TRBV28 and J usage is TRBJ2-1; D is ambiguous. The read falls 3 residues short of the CDR3 end, and the missing part is taken from the germline J gene. The CDR3 contains 13 residues. Germline CDR1 and CDR2: MDHEN and SYDVKM. The V and J ends lost 7 bases and 0 bases respectively, with 7 bases between them.

With respect to this clone: Read data end 3 residues before the CDR3 end; the end is taken from the germline J gene. The chain couples TRBV11-2 to TRBJ1-1; the match to TRBD1 covers 8 bases. Germline V gene lookup returns CDR1 SGHAT and CDR2 FQNNGV. The CDR3 is 15 residues long. V shed 5 bases, J shed 3 bases, and the junction held 8 bases outside the gene matches. The CDR3 DNA, read in part, is TGTGCCAGCAGCCCGCGGACAGGGTGGGACACTGAA. It codes for CASSPRTGWDTE. The whole CDR3 sequence reads CASSPRTGWDTEAFF.

In the case of this clone: Read sequence stops 3 residues before the CDR3 end, and the germline J gene provides the missing end. The chain combines TRBV10-1 with TRBJ1-1, with TRBD1 matching 7 bases. The CDR3 consists of 14 residues. V shed 4 bases and J 6 bases; nucleotides not matched to a gene: 8. Germline values: CDR1 WNHNN, CDR2 SYGVQD (reference sequence). CDR3 sequence reads: CASSVHRGGSEAFF. CDR3 bases read: TGCGCCAGCAGTGTCCACAGGGGTGGATCTGAA.

About this clone: Coverage ceases 3 residues before the CDR3 finishes, and the germline J gene fills in the end. The rearrangement links TRBV28 to TRBJ1-2, with 9 bases lining up with TRBD1. There are 15 residues in the CDR3. The germline V gene has CDR1 MDHEN and CDR2 SYDVKM. The ends lost 5 bases at V and 0 bases at J; junction bases unmatched: 4. The CDR3 bases that were read are TGTGCCAGCAGTCAAACAGGGGGCCCTAACTATGGC. Protein sequence: CASSQTGGPNYG. The whole CDR3 region reads CASSQTGGPNYGYTF.

The CDR3 sequence is CASSESRGNSYEQYF. Partial CDR3 DNA: TGTGCCAGCAGTGAATCACGGGGGAACTCCTACGAG. This chain joins TRBV25-1 and TRBJ2-7; perhaps TRBD2 as D (6 bases). The CDR3 end is not reached by the read, which stops 3 residues before it; the germline J gene fills it in. The V end was cut by 1 base, the J end by 0 bases, with 10 bases between. This CDR3 spans 15 amino acids. Germline V gives CDR1 MGHDK, CDR2 SYGVNS.

Notes on this clone: The read terminates 3 residues before the CDR3 end, so the remaining end is supplied by the germline J gene. The chain links TRBV15 to TRBJ2-6; 9 nucleotides align to TRBD1. The V segment lost 1 base and the J segment 0 bases; nucleotides outside the gene matches: 13. Germline lookup yields CDR1 LNHNV and CDR2 YYDKDF (reference sequence). This CDR3 spans 21 amino acids. This chain's CDR3 is CATSRAYTGGAGTSGANVLTF. The CDR3 bases that were read are TGTGCCACCAGCAGAGCGTACACAGGGGGCGCAGGGACCTCTGGGGCCAACGTC.

A note on this clone: The read ends 3 residues early relative to the CDR3; the germline J gene fills the gap. The rearrangement uses TRBV20-1 and TRBJ2-7, with D perhaps matching TRBD2 (5 bases). Germline V gene data show CDR1 as DFQATT and CDR2 as SNEGSKA (reference sequence). The V and J ends lost 3 bases and 0 bases respectively, with 15 bases between them. CDR3 size: 15 residues. CDR3 amino acids: CSASAPGWSSYEQYF. Partial CDR3 DNA: TGCAGTGCTAGCGCCCCGGGGTGGAGCTCCTACGAG.

Turning to this clone: The read finishes 3 residues shy of the CDR3 end, and the germline J gene is used to complete it. The chain employs TRBV20-1 and TRBJ2-3; D is unclear. The V end was cut by 2 bases, the J end by 0 bases, with 3 bases between. The CDR3 sequence is 12 residues long. Germline CDR1 and CDR2: DFQATT and SNEGSKA (reference sequence). The CDR3 loop reads CSARPSTDTQYF. The sequenced CDR3 bases are TGCAGTGCTAGACCTAGCACAGATACG.

On this clone: The read falls 3 residues short of the CDR3 end, and the missing part is taken from the germline J gene. This chain uses TRBV5-1 with TRBJ2-1; 12 nucleotides agree with TRBD2. From germline, CDR1 is SGHRS and CDR2 YFSETQ. V trimming: 3 bases; J trimming: 7 bases; junction bases outside the gene matches: 8. The CDR3 length is 16 residues. CDR3 residues: CASSSDLTSGGNEQFF. Partial CDR3 DNA: TGCGCCAGCAGCTCTGACCTGACTAGCGGGGGTAATGAG.

About this clone itself: The read comes to an end 3 residues before the CDR3 does, leaving the germline J gene to fill in the end. V and J are TRBV2 and TRBJ1-2; no firm D call. The CDR3 has 15 residues. Germline loops: CDR1 SNHLY, CDR2 FYNNEI. Partial CDR3 DNA: TGTGCCAGCAGTTCCCATTCGCGGGGTCCGGAGGGC. The encoded protein is CASSSHSRGPEG. The complete CDR3 protein is CASSSHSRGPEGYTF.

With regard to this clone: The sequence runs out 3 residues before the end of the CDR3; the remainder is reconstructed from the germline J gene. The genes are TRBV20-1 and TRBJ1-1, with TRBD1 matching over 8 bases. The germline V gene has CDR1 DFQATT and CDR2 SNEGSKA (reference sequence). CDR3 size: 13 residues. The V segment lost 5 bases and the J segment 1 base; nucleotides outside the gene matches: 3. CDR3 bases read: TGCAGTGCTGAGGACAGGGCGAACACTGAA. Its protein product is CSAEDRANTE. The full CDR3 sequence reads CSAEDRANTEAFF.

With regard to this clone: A junction boundary mismatches the germline segment, possibly from a read error. The read ends 3 residues early relative to the CDR3; the germline J gene fills the gap. The V and J genes are TRBV19 and TRBJ1-4; 10 nucleotides match TRBD1. The CDR3 has 20 amino acids. Germline loops: CDR1 LNHDA, CDR2 SQIVND (reference sequence). CDR3 loop: CASSGRPGTGEEGTNEKLFF. The sequenced part of the CDR3 DNA is TGTGCTAGTAGTGGAAGGCCCGGGACAGGGGAGGAGGGAACTAATGAAAAA.

As for this clone: The read is 3 residues too short to cover the CDR3 end, so that end is filled in from the germline J gene. The genes are TRBV5-1 and TRBJ1-1; D gene uncertain. From germline, CDR1 is SGHRS and CDR2 YFSETQ. The length of the CDR3 is 14 residues. Trimming shortened V by 4 bases and J by 1 base, and 11 bases separated the two germline ends. The CDR3 here is CASSHNTGNTEAFF. CDR3 DNA, as far as it was read: TGCGCCAGCAGCCATAATACGGGGAACACTGAA. Complete variable domain (other parts from reference TRBV5-1 and TRBJ1-1): KAGVTQTPRYLIKTRGQQVTLSCSPISGHRSVSWYQQTPGQGLQFLFEYFSETQRNKGNFPGRFSGRQFSNSRSEMNVSTLELGDSALYLCASSHNTGNTEAFFGQGTRLTVV.

Comments on this clone: The read ends 3 residues early relative to the CDR3; the germline J gene fills the gap. The V gene is TRBV19, the J gene TRBJ2-3; a possible D gene is TRBD2 (6 bases). Germline CDR1 reads LNHDA; CDR2 reads SQIVND (reference sequence). Deletions cut 3 bases from V and 2 bases from J, with 9 bases between. This CDR3 has 14 amino acids. The CDR3 spells CASSIGGYTDTQYF. Partial CDR3 DNA: TGTGCCAGTAGTATTGGGGGGTACACAGATACG.

About this clone: The CDR3 end is not reached by the read, which stops 3 residues before it; the germline J gene fills it in. This chain connects TRBV7-2 to TRBJ2-7, with TRBD1 matching over 8 bases. Germline CDR1 SGHTA, CDR2 FQGNSA. The V segment lost 3 bases and the J segment 3 bases; nucleotides outside the gene matches: 7. The CDR3 length is 15 residues. CDR3 DNA, as far as it was read: TGTGCCAGCAGCTTCCGGGACAGGAGGATCTACGAG. It codes for CASSFRDRRIYE. The whole CDR3 sequence is CASSFRDRRIYEQYF. Combining the CDR3 with reference TRBV7-2 and TRBJ2-7 gives the whole variable domain GAGVSQSPSNKVTEKGKDVELRCDPISGHTALYWYRQSLGQGLEFLIYFQGNSAPDKSGLPSDRFSAERTGGSVSTLTIQRTQQEDSAVYLCASSFRDRRIYEQYFGPGTRLTVT.

Concerning this clone itself: Read sequence stops 3 residues before the CDR3 end, and the germline J gene provides the missing end. The V call is TRBV7-2, the J call TRBJ1-5; 8 positions agree with TRBD1. Germline CDR1 is SGHTA and CDR2 is FQGNSA. The CDR3 is made up of 15 amino acids. Trimming took 4 bases from V and 3 from J; bases not matched to a gene: 5. CDR3 sequence reads: CASSSKTGANQPQHF. The sequenced CDR3 bases are TGTGCCAGCAGCTCTAAGACAGGGGCCAATCAGCCC. Using reference TRBV7-2 and TRBJ1-5 for the parts outside the CDR3, the full variable domain is GAGVSQSPSNKVTEKGKDVELRCDPISGHTALYWYRQSLGQGLEFLIYFQGNSAPDKSGLPSDRFSAERTGGSVSTLTIQRTQQEDSAVYLCASSSKTGANQPQHFGDGTRLSIL.

The sequenced part of the CDR3 DNA is TGCGCCAGCGGTCTATTGGGACAGTTCCAAGAGACC. It yields the protein CASGLLGQFQET. The entire CDR3 protein reads CASGLLGQFQETQYF. The chain links TRBV5-1 to TRBJ2-5; TRBD1 matches 7 bases. The read gets to within 3 residues of the CDR3 end, and the germline J gene fills in the rest. The germline gives CDR1 SGHRS, CDR2 YFSETQ. The CDR3 contains 15 residues. V lost 7 bases and J lost 1; bases outside the gene matches: 10.

On this clone itself: The CDR3 end is not reached by the read, which stops 3 residues before it; the germline J gene fills it in. The chain uses TRBV20-1 and TRBJ2-1; 13 bases agree with TRBD2. In germline, CDR1 is DFQATT, CDR2 SNEGSKA (reference sequence). The CDR3 has 17 residues. The V and J ends lost 6 bases and 5 bases, in that order; junction bases with no gene match: 13. CDR3: CSAQGLAGLGHDNEQFF. The sequenced CDR3 bases are TGCAGTGCCCAGGGACTAGCGGGGTTAGGCCACGACAATGAG.

Remarks on this clone: The read gets to within 3 residues of the CDR3 end, and the germline J gene fills in the rest. V usage is TRBV2 and J usage is TRBJ2-5, with 8 bases identical to TRBD2. The CDR3 spans 16 residues. The V gene's germline CDR1 is SNHLY and CDR2 FYNNEI. V trimming: 8 bases; J trimming: 2 bases; junction bases outside the gene matches: 13. The CDR3 protein is CASLERLAGAQETQYF. The part of the CDR3 DNA that was read is TGTGCCAGCCTCGAGAGGCTAGCGGGTGCACAAGAGACC.

For this clone: The read ends 3 residues shy of where the CDR3 ends; the end is completed using the germline J gene. The chain links TRBV11-3 to TRBJ1-1, with D unresolved. Between the trimmed V and J ends, which lost 1 base and 1 base, there was a span of 10 bases. Germline values: CDR1 SGHNT, CDR2 YENEEA. This CDR3 spans 15 amino acids. The DNA read from the CDR3 is TGTGCCAGCAGCTTAGGAGGCCGCCAGAACACTGAA. Residues: CASSLGGRQNTE. From start to end, the CDR3 is CASSLGGRQNTEAFF.

About this clone: Read data end 3 residues before the CDR3 end; the end is taken from the germline J gene. The chain combines TRBV7-9 with TRBJ1-4; 7 bases are shared with TRBD1. CDR1 SEHNR and CDR2 FQNEAQ come from the germline V gene (reference sequence). The length of the CDR3 is 15 residues. V lost 3 bases and J lost 0; bases outside the gene matches: 1. The CDR3 bases that were read are TGTGCCAGCAGCTTGGGACAGACAACTAATGAAAAA. Protein sequence: CASSLGQTTNEK. The whole CDR3 sequence reads CASSLGQTTNEKLFF.

With regard to this clone: The read falls 3 residues short of the CDR3 end, and the missing part is taken from the germline J gene. The chain uses TRBV27 and TRBJ2-2; 9 bases are shared with TRBD1. Per the germline V gene, CDR1 is MNHEY and CDR2 is SMNVEV (reference sequence). Trimming removed 5 bases from V and 5 bases from J; junction bases left unmatched: 6. CDR3 length: 15 residues. The CDR3 spells CASSALDRGTGELFF. The CDR3 bases that were read are TGTGCCAGCAGTGCTCTGGACAGGGGAACCGGGGAG.

The CDR3 protein is CASSLAFGTGILQPQHF. The part of the CDR3 DNA that was read is TGTGCCAGCAGCTTAGCATTCGGGACAGGGATCCTTCAGCCC. The V call is TRBV7-2, the J call TRBJ1-5; 9 bases fit TRBD1. Coverage ceases 3 residues before the CDR3 finishes, and the germline J gene fills in the end. Losses at the gene ends were 0 bases for V and 6 bases for J; bases not matched to a gene: 9. Germline V gene sequence: CDR1 SGHTA, CDR2 FQGNSA. This CDR3 region has 17 residues.

Worth noting for this clone: The read terminates 3 residues ahead of where the CDR3 ends, so the germline J gene completes it. The rearrangement joins TRBV19 to TRBJ2-3, with 10 bases that match TRBD2. The CDR3 spans 14 residues. Germline assignment: CDR1 LNHDA and CDR2 SQIVND (reference sequence). V shed 6 bases and J 6 bases; nucleotides not matched to a gene: 6. CDR3 protein: CASRKASGGDTQYF. CDR3 bases read: TGTGCCAGTAGAAAGGCTAGCGGGGGTGATACG. Supplemented by reference TRBV19 and TRBJ2-3, the full variable domain reads DGGITQSPKYLFRKEGQNVTLSCEQNLNHDAMYWYRQDPGQGLRLIYYSQIVNDFQKGDIAEGYSVSREKKESFPLTVTSAQKNPTAFYLCASRKASGGDTQYFGPGTRLTVL.

CDR3 DNA (partial): TGCAGTGCTAGGGGAAGCGGGGGGTCCTACACCGGGGAG. It specifies CSARGSGGSYTGE. The whole CDR3 region reads CSARGSGGSYTGELFF. The chain has TRBV20-1 and TRBJ2-2; 9 nucleotides line up with TRBD2. The read ends 3 residues shy of where the CDR3 ends; the end is completed using the germline J gene. The CDR3 sequence is 16 residues long. Germline CDR1 and CDR2: DFQATT and SNEGSKA (reference sequence). The junction had 8 bases not matched to a gene; V was cut back by 3 bases and J by 3 bases.

A note on this clone: Sequencing ends 3 residues short of the CDR3 end; the germline J gene provides the rest. J is TRBJ2-1 and V is TRBV11-3; 9 bases line up with TRBD1. The CDR3 has 15 amino acids. Germline CDR1 and CDR2: SGHNT and YENEEA. The V gene end was trimmed by 2 bases and the J gene end by 4 bases; junction bases not matched to a gene: 3. The sequenced part of the CDR3 DNA is TGTGCCAGCAGCTTATACAGGGGGCCTTACAATGAG. Its translation: CASSLYRGPYNE. The entire CDR3 protein reads CASSLYRGPYNEQFF.

Turning to this clone: Read data end 3 residues before the CDR3 end; the end is taken from the germline J gene. This sequence joins TRBV5-1 and TRBJ2-5; no reliable D call. V was pared by 4 bases and J by 1 base, with 11 bases between. The germline V gene encodes CDR1 SGHRS and CDR2 YFSETQ. The CDR3 runs to 14 residues. This CDR3 reads CASSPGFPQETQYF. The CDR3 bases that were read are TGCGCCAGCAGCCCGGGTTTCCCCCAAGAGACC.

As to this clone: The CDR3 end lies 3 residues beyond the end of the read and is filled in from the germline J gene. The chain links TRBV7-2 to TRBJ1-4; D remains unclear. The CDR3 runs 14 residues. V dropped 5 bases and J dropped 4 bases, with 11 bases sitting between them. Per the germline V gene, CDR1 is SGHTA and CDR2 is FQGNSA. Incomplete CDR3 DNA: TGTGCCAGCAGCAGTGCAGGAGTTAATGAAAAA. It specifies CASSSAGVNEK. In full, the CDR3 reads CASSSAGVNEKLFF.

About this clone: The read falls 3 residues short of the CDR3 end, and the missing part is taken from the germline J gene. This chain uses TRBV28 with TRBJ1-5, with D uncertain. Trimming removed 6 bases from V and 1 base from J, with 7 bases in between. The CDR3 extends over 13 amino acids. Germline V lookup: CDR1 MDHEN, CDR2 SYDVKM. CDR3 bases read: TGTGCCAGCAGCCTACTCAGCAATCAGCCC. Amino acids: CASSLLSNQP. The complete CDR3 reads CASSLLSNQPQHF.